Below, 27 T cell receptor beta chains from the same sample are listed, as sequenced in a study of TIL therapy for anti-PD-1-resistant metastatic lung cancer. Described time point: pre-treatment sample, taken before nivolumab and TIL therapy. Sequencing used immunoSEQ v3. This table comes from immunoSEQ multiplex PCR, and its TCRdb copy is limited to in-frame clones, with some not included. The sample consists of tens of thousands of clones, about 73% of them appearing once. Sample: blood, taken at baseline. The origin of the receptors is a person aged 25 to 80 with non-small cell lung cancer.

The genes are TRBV28 and TRBJ2-3, with 7 bases lining up with TRBD1. V lost 2 bases, J lost 8 bases, and 19 bases stayed unmatched. CDR1 and CDR2 from the germline V gene are MDHEN and SYDVKM. This CDR3 comprises 18 residues. CDR3 sequence: CASSLLTGTVMGFGTQYF. The CDR3 DNA is TGTGCCAGCAGTTTACTTACCGGGACAGTTATGGGTTTTGGTACGCAGTATTTT.

The chain employs TRBV7-3 and TRBJ1-2; tentative D call: TRBD1 (6 bases). Germline V gene lookup returns CDR1 SGHTA and CDR2 FQGTGA. The CDR3 runs to 15 residues. Trimming removed 2 bases from V and 4 bases from J, with 14 bases in between. The DNA of the CDR3 is TGTGCCAGCAGCTTATCGGGGGCAGACTCCTATGGCTACACCTTC. Its protein is CASSLSGADSYGYTF.

The CDR3 DNA reads as TGTGCCAGCAGTTACTCCGGGGGCTCTGGGGCCAACGTCCTGACTTTC. Its translation: CASSYSGGSGANVLTF. This rearrangement joins TRBV6-5 to TRBJ2-6; possible D gene TRBD2, 6 bases. The CDR3 runs 16 residues. V dropped 0 bases and J dropped 0 bases, with 6 bases sitting between them. CDR1 and CDR2 from the germline V gene are MNHEY and SVGAGI.

The chain employs TRBV5-1 and TRBJ1-6; no clear D. This CDR3 has 15 amino acids. The V and J ends lost 3 bases and 0 bases respectively, with 7 bases between them. From germline, CDR1 is SGHRS and CDR2 YFSETQ. The CDR3 nucleotides are TGCGCCAGCAGCTCAGAGAGCTCCTATAATTCACCCCTCCACTTT. Protein: CASSSESSYNSPLHF.

The chain couples TRBV6-1 to TRBJ1-5, with 10 bases that match TRBD1. CDR3 length: 15 amino acids. The V gene's germline CDR1 is MNHNS and CDR2 SASEGT. V was clipped by 5 bases and J by 3 bases; unmatched bases: 4. CDR3 residues: CASSRQGANNQPQHF. The DNA of the CDR3 is TGTGCCAGCAGTCGACAGGGGGCAAACAATCAGCCCCAGCATTTT.

The rearrangement joins TRBV5-1 to TRBJ2-7; the D gene is possibly TRBD1 (5 bases). V lost 4 bases, J lost 5 bases, and 7 bases lay in between. There are 11 residues in the CDR3. CDR1 is SGHRS and CDR2 is YFSETQ in the germline V gene. The CDR3 spells CASSGANEQYF. In nucleotides, the CDR3 is TGCGCCAGCAGCGGGGCAAACGAGCAGTACTTC.

CDR3 in amino acids: CASSPMGIAGGGEQYF. The CDR3 region has the DNA TGTGCCAGCAGCCCCATGGGTATAGCGGGGGGGGGCGAGCAGTACTTC. The chain recombines TRBV7-9 with TRBJ2-7, with 11 bases aligning to TRBD2. The CDR3 totals 16 residues. CDR1 is SEHNR and CDR2 is FQNEAQ in the germline V gene (reference sequence). V lost 5 bases, J lost 6 bases, and 12 bases stayed unmatched. Together with reference TRBV7-9 and TRBJ2-7, the CDR3 gives the full variable domain: DTGVSQNPRHKITKRGQNVTFRCDPISEHNRLYWYRQTLGQGPEFLTYFQNEAQLEKSRLLSDRFSAERPKGSFSTLEIQRTEQGDSAMYLCASSPMGIAGGGEQYFGPGTRLTVT.

This chain links TRBV5-6 with TRBJ2-5, with 9 bases lining up with TRBD2. CDR3 length equals 13 residues. Germline V gene data show CDR1 as SGHDT and CDR2 as YYEEEE. The V and J ends lost 4 bases and 5 bases, in that order; junction bases with no gene match: 3. The CDR3 nucleotides are TGTGCCAGCAGCCCGGCGGGGGGGGAGACCCAGTACTTC. This translates into CASSPAGGETQYF.

The CDR3 loop is CASSQDWLGINEQFF. CDR3 nucleotide sequence: TGTGCCAGCAGCCAAGATTGGCTAGGAATCAATGAGCAGTTCTTC. The rearrangement links TRBV4-2 to TRBJ2-1; no clear D. CDR1 and CDR2 (germline): LGHNA, YNFKEQ. The CDR3 has 15 residues. V lost 0 bases, J lost 6 bases, and 12 bases lay in between.

This sequence joins TRBV5-1 and TRBJ2-2; D is ambiguous. CDR1 is SGHRS and CDR2 is YFSETQ in the germline V gene. The CDR3 sequence is 14 residues long. Deletions cut 4 bases from V and 5 bases from J, with 12 bases between. For the CDR3, the DNA is TGCGCCAGCAGCCCAAAACCTAGTACCGGGGAGCTGTTTTTT. This translates into CASSPKPSTGELFF.

The V and J genes are TRBV11-1 and TRBJ2-3; a possible D gene is TRBD2 (5 bases). Trimming shortened V by 5 bases and J by 0 bases, and 15 bases separated the two germline ends. This CDR3 comprises 16 residues. Germline-derived CDR1 and CDR2 are SGHAT and FQDESV (reference sequence). CDR3 coding DNA: TGTGCCAGCAGCCCGGCGTTAGCGTATAGCACAGATACGCAGTATTTT. Its protein product is CASSPALAYSTDTQYF.

The chain recombines TRBV28 with TRBJ2-1; D is uncertain. V was trimmed by 7 bases and J by 1 base, leaving 14 bases between them. Germline-derived CDR1 and CDR2 are MDHEN and SYDVKM. CDR3 length: 15 amino acids. DNA for the CDR3: TGTGCCAGCAAAATTCAGTCGACATCCTACAATGAGCAGTTCTTC. Translating it yields CASKIQSTSYNEQFF.

The chain links TRBV9 to TRBJ1-2; D is perhaps TRBD1 (6 bases). Trimming took 3 bases from V and 3 from J, leaving 12 bases between them. CDR3 length: 14 residues. The germline V gene has CDR1 SGDLS and CDR2 YYNGEE. The CDR3 DNA reads as TGTGCCAGCAGCGGCTGGACAGTAGACTATGGCTACACCTTC. As protein: CASSGWTVDYGYTF.

The V call is TRBV4-1, the J call TRBJ2-1, with 9 bases fitting TRBD2. With 0 bases clipped from V and 6 bases from J, the junction kept 15 bases outside the gene matches. This CDR3 region has 19 residues. The germline V gene encodes CDR1 MGHRA and CDR2 YSYEKL. The CDR3 coding sequence is TGCGCCAGCAGCCAAGATTTTGTACGAGCTAGCGGGGACCCCAATGAGCAGTTCTTC. As protein: CASSQDFVRASGDPNEQFF.

This rearrangement joins TRBV7-2 to TRBJ2-7; 8 bases agree with TRBD2. The CDR3 is made up of 15 amino acids. Germline V gene sequence: CDR1 SGHTA, CDR2 FQGNSA. V shed 7 bases and J 5 bases; nucleotides not matched to a gene: 13. CDR3 loop: CASIQHLARGDEQYF. The DNA of the CDR3 is TGTGCCAGCATTCAACATCTAGCGCGGGGGGACGAGCAGTACTTC.

A few counts support this clone. The chain couples TRBV27 to TRBJ1-1; 9 bases align to TRBD1. Trimming cost V 2 bases and J 8 bases; bases outside gene matches: 0. Germline V gene sequence: CDR1 MNHEY, CDR2 SMNVEV (reference sequence). The CDR3 totals 12 residues. The CDR3 region is CASSLGTGEAFF. In DNA, the CDR3 is TGTGCCAGCAGTTTAGGGACAGGGGAAGCTTTCTTT.

The V and J genes are TRBV10-3 and TRBJ1-2; 9 bases fit TRBD1. This CDR3 contains 14 residues. V trimming: 10 bases; J trimming: 2 bases; junction bases outside the gene matches: 8. Germline CDR1 is ENHRY and CDR2 is SYGVKD. The CDR3 region is CATSRTGENYGYTF. CDR3 nucleotide sequence: TGTGCCACCTCCAGGACAGGGGAGAACTATGGCTACACCTTC.

The chain has TRBV28 and TRBJ1-2; no definite D call. The CDR3 has 13 amino acids. The V and J ends lost 4 bases and 5 bases respectively, with 11 bases between them. Germline-derived CDR1 and CDR2 are MDHEN and SYDVKM. CDR3 DNA: TGTGCCAGCAGTTCACCCGCCCGATATGGCTACACCTTC. This sequence encodes CASSSPARYGYTF.

The rearrangement links TRBV18 to TRBJ1-1; TRBD1 matches 7 bases. The CDR3 runs 16 residues. CDR1 and CDR2 from the germline V gene are KGHSH and LQKENI. V gave up 3 bases and J gave up 0 bases; unmatched junction bases: 7. CDR3 bases: TGTGCCAGCTCACCGGCAGGGGGTATGGTGAACACTGAAGCTTTCTTT. Translating it yields CASSPAGGMVNTEAFF.

This chain joins TRBV7-9 and TRBJ1-1, with TRBD1 matching 7 bases. Per the germline V gene, CDR1 is SEHNR and CDR2 is FQNEAQ (reference sequence). V shed 5 bases, J shed 0 bases, and the junction held 6 bases outside the gene matches. The CDR3 has 15 residues. The CDR3 sequence: CASSRGDSMNTEAFF. The CDR3, as DNA: TGTGCCAGCAGCCGAGGGGACAGCATGAACACTGAAGCTTTCTTT.

CDR3 in amino acids: CASSRGGLETQYF. The CDR3 nucleotides are TGCGCCAGCAGCCGGGGCGGGTTGGAGACCCAGTACTTC. This rearrangement joins TRBV4-1 to TRBJ2-5; D may correspond to TRBD1 or TRBD2 (5 bases each). V lost 4 bases to trimming and J lost 5 bases, with 11 bases between them. This CDR3 region has 13 residues. CDR1 is MGHRA, CDR2 YSYEKL, per germline.

This chain joins TRBV19 and TRBJ1-6; D uncertain. Trimming removed 3 bases at V and 9 bases at J, with 6 bases between. The CDR3 consists of 12 residues. Per germline, CDR1 LNHDA and CDR2 SQIVND (reference sequence). The CDR3 nucleotides read TGTGCCAGTAGTATTGGCGGTTCACCCCTCCACTTT. Translated, it gives CASSIGGSPLHF.

The rearrangement links TRBV5-1 to TRBJ2-5; perhaps TRBD2 as D (6 bases). In germline, CDR1 is SGHRS, CDR2 YFSETQ. The CDR3 spans 15 residues. The V and J ends lost 0 bases and 4 bases respectively, with 13 bases between them. Written as DNA, the CDR3 is TGCGCCAGCAGCTTGGCAGGAGGGCCCAGAGAGACCCAGTACTTC. It codes for CASSLAGGPRETQYF.

The gene calls are TRBV4-3 and TRBJ2-4; TRBD2 agrees at 12 bases. The CDR3 runs 20 residues. Germline CDR1 LGHNA, CDR2 YSLEER. J gave up 1 base and V 2 bases, and 12 bases lay outside the gene matches. CDR3 sequence: CASSQSILAGGPVAKNIQYF. The CDR3 nucleotides read TGCGCCAGCAGCCAAAGTATTCTAGCGGGGGGGCCTGTTGCCAAAAACATTCAGTACTTC.

V gene TRBV9 combines with J gene TRBJ2-3; 7 bases align to TRBD2. Looked up from germline, CDR1 is SGDLS and CDR2 is YYNGEE. The ends lost 3 bases at V and 6 bases at J; junction bases unmatched: 13. The CDR3 covers 16 residues. CDR3 region: CASSAGGGYLSDTQYF. The DNA for the CDR3 is TGTGCCAGCAGCGCGGGAGGAGGGTACTTAAGTGATACGCAGTATTTT.

The chain recombines TRBV11-1 with TRBJ2-5; TRBD1 agrees at 7 bases. V shed 2 bases and J 5 bases; nucleotides not matched to a gene: 5. The CDR3 length is 14 residues. Germline assignment: CDR1 SGHAT and CDR2 FQDESV (reference sequence). CDR3 amino acids: CASSLPPGQETQYF. For the CDR3, the DNA is TGTGCCAGCAGCTTACCTCCGGGACAGGAGACCCAGTACTTC.

The chain has TRBV5-4 and TRBJ2-7; the match to TRBD2 covers 10 bases. Trimming cost V 0 bases and J 3 bases; bases outside gene matches: 15. The CDR3 sequence is 19 residues long. Germline lookup yields CDR1 SGHNT and CDR2 YYREEE (reference sequence). The CDR3 sequence: CASSLGLAGLNPPYYEQYF. In DNA, the CDR3 is TGTGCCAGCAGCTTGGGACTAGCGGGCTTAAATCCCCCCTACTACGAGCAGTACTTC.